This T cell receptor (beta chain) was found in a study of post-analysis software for immune sequencing data (dated by TCRdb to the mid-2010s). Background for the entire study: Relapsing-remitting, secondary progressive and progressive-relapsing multiple sclerosis were recorded as disease courses, and subtype annotation was lacking for some patients. A subset of samples was prepared in parallel using single-end sample barcoding, then pooled and co-amplified after Illumina adapter ligation. Patient repertoires were compared against 10 to 12 previously published healthy control repertoires from donors aged 6 to 25 years. General study outcomes and caveats: The control group was slightly older than the multiple sclerosis patient group. Multiple sclerosis patients had significantly lower normalized Chao1 diversity than controls, a result that suggests substantial peripheral T-cell clonal expansion. Direct clustering with F measure revealed strong co-clustering of samples prepared in the same batch, which led to a batch-effect correction. Patients showed significantly higher frequencies than controls for roughly five TRBV segments, among them TRBV5-6, TRBV5-1 and TRBV20-1.

Libraries came from PCR. Sequencing was carried out with an Illumina HiSeq 2500. To reduce PCR and sequencing biases, unique molecular identifiers were built into the TCR beta cDNA libraries. Per 1 to 10 million input T cells, some 500,000 cDNA molecules were obtained, such that each molecule approximated one T cell. The patient libraries were prepared and sequenced with the same protocol used for the earlier healthy control dataset. Samples belonging to the same batch were prepared together, multiplexed and sequenced on a shared HiSeq lane. Turning to the authors' computational methods: Raw barcoded reads were processed with MIGEC, discarding single-read molecular identifier groups before consensus assembly and CDR3 extraction. Clonotype tables were post-analysed with VDJtools, normalizing diversity by down-sampling all datasets to the smallest sample size. To correct batch-related cross-sample contamination, repertoire overlap clustering matched CDR3 amino acid sequences but not nucleotide sequences. TCRdb handled the public reads itself, with Q25 trimming in fastp and clone calling in MiXCR, and kept productive beta chains. Identical CDR3 proteins give one entry, which carries the most common genes and DNA. None of the V and J calls come from the authors' own analysis; TCRdb made them. The sample table holds about 160,000 distinct CDR3 sequences, of which about 37% were seen once. Jointly, the top ten make up 25% to 35% of the sample.

The sample's time point, from its label and the paper: second blood draw from one MS patient after hematopoietic stem cell transplantation. To demonstrate the VDJtools post-analysis software, the study profiled TCR beta repertoires from the peripheral blood of about 13 young patients with multiple sclerosis. Multiple sclerosis patients were children and adolescents aged roughly 6 to 17 years. V and J are truncated by 3 bases and 4 bases respectively, leaving an intervening sequence of 13 bases. CDR1 is given as SGDLS and CDR2 as YYNGEE, both from the germline V gene. Reading from cysteine to phenylalanine, the CDR3 counts 15 amino acids. Only CDR3 DNA is held: 45 bases, read in frame from base 1. Concerning this clonotype itself: This receptor's antigen is unknown. Base quality data are lacking; no much larger clone is found one base away.

The sequences come from blood, collected after autologous hematopoietic stem cell transplantation. The sequence derives from a girl aged 5 to 17 with multiple sclerosis. Donor details come from another sample of the same person, matched by shared clones. The chain employs TRBV9 and TRBJ1-4; TRBD1 is a possible D gene, resting on 5 matching bases. Here the CDR3 is given as CASSATGTDNEKLFF. The nucleotide sequence is TGTGCCAGCAGCGCAACCGGGACGGATAATGAAAAACTGTTTTTT.